The rows below give T cell receptor beta chains drawn from one sample of a study of T-cell reconstitution after alpha-beta-depleted transplantation in children. TCRdb redid the calling of the PCR reads with MiXCR, one entry per CDR3 protein. Here the sample spans about 200,000 distinct CDR3 sequences, about 8.4% being singletons. The sequencing used PBMCs, mostly from graft donor cells, collected 360 days after TCRalphabeta/CD19-depleted stem cell transplant. Receptors were obtained from a male patient aged 2-10 years who had a stem cell transplant for acute myeloid leukemia, so the T cells may come from the graft donor. The CDR3 runs from the conserved cysteine through the conserved F or W. The D gene is left open where the match is weak. Size is omitted from some rows. Given values are once, few, many or a class for expanded clones.

clone_size j_call v_call d_call cdr3_nt cdr3_aa
many TRBJ2-2 TRBV20-1 NA TGCAGTGCTAGTGATCCGTTCACCGGGGAGCTGTTTTTT CSASDPFTGELFF
few TRBJ2-5 TRBV5-1 TRBD1 TGCGCCAGCAGCTTTAGCAGGGGGCACGAGACCCAGTACTTC CASSFSRGHETQYF
many TRBJ1-4 TRBV4-2 NA TGTGCCAGCAGCCAAGACGCCACAAAGGAAAAACTGTTTTTT CASSQDATKEKLFF
NA TRBJ2-5 TRBV29-1 NA TGCAGCGTTGCGGCCGGGCAAGAGACCCAGTACTTC CSVAAGQETQYF
few TRBJ2-7 TRBV7-2 TRBD2 TGTGCCAGCAGCTTAAAGCGGGAAAACTACGAGCAGTACTTC CASSLKRENYEQYF
NA TRBJ2-5 TRBV7-6 TRBD2 TGTGCCAGCAGCTACGGACTAGCTGGGGAGACCCAGTACTTC CASSYGLAGETQYF
NA TRBJ2-7 TRBV2 NA TGTGCCAGCACGGACGAGCAGTACTTC CASTDEQYF
many TRBJ2-7 TRBV13 NA TGTGCCAGCAGCCGAACCTACGAGCAGTACTTC CASSRTYEQYF
few TRBJ1-2 TRBV5-1 NA TGCGCCAGCAGCTTTCCCGATTCCCCTGGCTACACCTTC CASSFPDSPGYTF
few TRBJ1-2 TRBV5-1 NA TGCGCCAGCCGTCAGGGAGGTGACTATGGCTACACCTTC CASRQGGDYGYTF
NA TRBJ2-5 TRBV5-1 NA TGCGCCAGCAGCTGGGGAAGGACAGTTCAAGAGACCCAGTACTTC CASSWGRTVQETQYF
few TRBJ2-1 TRBV20-1 TRBD2 TGCAGTGCTGCACTAGCGGGAGTTTACAATGAGCAGTTCTTC CSAALAGVYNEQFF
few TRBJ1-1 TRBV25-1 NA TGTGCCAGCAGTGAATTGGGGGGAACGAAAGCTTTCTTT CASSELGGTKAFF
NA TRBJ2-3 TRBV18 TRBD2 TGTGCCAGCTCACCGCCCGGGACTAGCACCAATACGCAGTATTTT CASSPPGTSTNTQYF
NA TRBJ2-3 TRBV7-3 TRBD2 TGTGCCAGCAGCCCAACCAGGGAGGGGACAGATACGCAGTATTTT CASSPTREGTDTQYF
many TRBJ1-6 TRBV6-2/TRBV6-3 TRBD1 TGTGCCAGCAGTCGGACAGGAGAGTATAATTCACCCCTCCACTTT CASSRTGEYNSPLHF
few TRBJ2-7 TRBV5-1 NA TGCGCCAGCAGCAAACCTGGGTACGAGCAGTACTTC CASSKPGYEQYF
many TRBJ2-1 TRBV7-9 TRBD2 TGTGCCAGCAGTAATAGGACTAGCGGGAATACCTACAATGAGCAGTTCTTC CASSNRTSGNTYNEQFF
NA TRBJ2-1 TRBV7-2 TRBD2 TGTGCCAGCAGCACCGGACTAGCGGCGTTAATCAATGAGCAGTTCTTC CASSTGLAALINEQFF
NA TRBJ1-1 TRBV19 NA TGTGCCAGTACTGAAGAGGGGAACACTGAAGCTTTCTTT CASTEEGNTEAFF
few TRBJ2-5 TRBV29-1 NA TGCAGCGTAGGCGGACTAAAAGAGACCCAGTACTTC CSVGGLKETQYF
few TRBJ2-5 TRBV4-1 NA TGCGCCAGCAGCCAAGAATGGACCCCGTCTGGGACCCAGTACTTC CASSQEWTPSGTQYF
few TRBJ2-7 TRBV5-1 NA TGCGCCAGCAGACTCGGGGACAACTCCTACGAGCAGTACTTC CASRLGDNSYEQYF
many TRBJ1-5 TRBV12-3/TRBV12-4 NA TGTGCCAGCTCCCGGGACAACCTCAATCAGCCCCAGCATTTT CASSRDNLNQPQHF
many TRBJ1-4 TRBV12-3/TRBV12-4 NA TGTGCCAGCAGTTTAGGGACAGTGGGGCAGGCTAATGAAAAACTGTTTTTT CASSLGTVGQANEKLFF
many TRBJ2-1 TRBV7-7 TRBD2 TGTGCTAGCAGCTTAGCGCCTAGCGGGAGATCCTACAATGAGCAGTTCTTC CASSLAPSGRSYNEQFF
NA TRBJ1-2 TRBV6-1 TRBD1 TGTGCCAGCAGGTGGACAGGGGGCTATGGCTACACCTTC CASRWTGGYGYTF
few TRBJ1-1 TRBV5-5 NA TGTGCCAGCAGCTGGTGGGGGCCGGGGACTGAAGCTTTCTTT CASSWWGPGTEAFF
many TRBJ2-2 TRBV19 TRBD2 TGTGCCAGTAGAGGACTAGCGGGAGTGATCGGGGAGCTGTTTTTT CASRGLAGVIGELFF
NA TRBJ2-1 TRBV29-1 NA TGCAGCGTTGATGTTGGGGGGATCGTTGGCAATGAGCAGTTCTTC CSVDVGGIVGNEQFF
many TRBJ2-5 TRBV15 NA TGTGCCACCAGCAGAGAGGGTTTTCGGGAGACCCAGTACTTC CATSREGFRETQYF
NA TRBJ2-5 TRBV12-3/TRBV12-4 NA TGTGCCAGCAGCGAGATAAGTAGGGAACAAGAGACCCAGTACTTC CASSEISREQETQYF
NA TRBJ2-6 TRBV12-3/TRBV12-4 NA TGTGCCAGCAGTTTACTCTGGACGGGGGCCAACGTCCTGACTTTC CASSLLWTGANVLTF
few TRBJ1-6 TRBV7-2 NA TGTGCCAGCAACTTAAAAGTTGGAGGCCTTTCACCCCTCCACTTT CASNLKVGGLSPLHF
NA TRBJ1-1 TRBV20-1 TRBD1 TGCAGTGCTAGTATCGGCAGGGGGCAAACTGAAGCTTTCTTT CSASIGRGQTEAFF
NA TRBJ1-5 TRBV20-1 NA TGCAGTGCTAGAGACCAGGGGAGCAATCAGCCCCAGCATTTT CSARDQGSNQPQHF
few TRBJ2-2 TRBV5-1 TRBD2 TGCGCCAGCAGCTTGGGACTAGCGGGGGCCCTGAACACCGGGGAGCTGTTTTTT CASSLGLAGALNTGELFF
few TRBJ2-1 TRBV20-1 TRBD2 TGCAGTGCTAGAGAAGGTCCCACTAGCGCCTACAATGAGCAGTTCTTC CSAREGPTSAYNEQFF
NA TRBJ1-2 TRBV12-3/TRBV12-4 NA TGTGCCAGCAGTTTATCGCGAGTGGCACAAGGCTACACCTTC CASSLSRVAQGYTF
NA TRBJ2-3 TRBV29-1 TRBD2 TGCAGCACTGGAGGAGCGGGAGTGAAAAATACGCAGTATTTT CSTGGAGVKNTQYF
NA TRBJ2-5 TRBV11-2 TRBD2 TGTGCCAGCAGCTTAGTCGGTGGGACTAGCGCTAGGGAGACCCAGTACTTC CASSLVGGTSARETQYF
many TRBJ1-2 TRBV29-1 NA TGCAGCGTCGACCCACAGGGTCTCTATGGCTACACCTTC CSVDPQGLYGYTF
NA TRBJ2-1 TRBV5-1 TRBD2 TGCGCCAGCAGCTTGTTACTAGCGGATGAGCAGTTCTTC CASSLLLADEQFF
few TRBJ1-4 TRBV7-6 TRBD1 TGTGCCAGCAGCTTAAGATCCCCGGGACAGGGGGGAAAACTGTTTTTT CASSLRSPGQGGKLFF
few TRBJ2-7 TRBV28 NA TGTGCCAGCAGCAAGTGGGGAAGCAAAGGTTCGAGCTCCTACGAGCAGTACTTC CASSKWGSKGSSSYEQYF
few TRBJ2-4 TRBV12-3/TRBV12-4 NA TGTGCCAGCAGTACGCCTCAGGGAGCCAAAAACATTCAGTACTTC CASSTPQGAKNIQYF
few TRBJ2-3 TRBV7-8 TRBD1 TGTGCCAGCAGCCCGACTCGGGGACAGGGTGACACAGATACGCAGTATTTT CASSPTRGQGDTDTQYF
NA TRBJ2-5 TRBV7-3 NA TGTGCCAGCAGCGAGAACTCCAGAGGGGAGACCCAGTACTTC CASSENSRGETQYF
many TRBJ2-3 TRBV4-2 TRBD1 TGTGCCAGCAGCCAGCCGTGGGGACAGGGAATCGGAGATACGCAGTATTTT CASSQPWGQGIGDTQYF
many TRBJ1-3 TRBV12-3/TRBV12-4 TRBD1 TGTGCCAGCAGCACTGGGACAGGGAGCACTGGAAACACCATATATTTT CASSTGTGSTGNTIYF
few TRBJ1-2 TRBV5-1 NA TGCGCCAGCGCCAGTCGTGGGGCGCATGGCTACACCTTC CASASRGAHGYTF
many TRBJ2-2 TRBV27 NA TGTGCCAGCAGCCCTCAGGGGTCCTGGAGGACCGGGGAGCTGTTTTTT CASSPQGSWRTGELFF
many TRBJ2-1 TRBV3-1 TRBD2 TGTGCCAGCAGCCCTGAGGTGAGACTAGCGGGGGCCTACAATGAGCAGTTCTTC CASSPEVRLAGAYNEQFF
many TRBJ2-1 TRBV7-3 NA TGTGCCAGCAGCGCCGCCAGCGATCGATACAATGAGCAGTTCTTC CASSAASDRYNEQFF
many TRBJ2-1 TRBV20-1 TRBD2 TGCAGTGCTAGAGATCGACTAGCGGGCTTAATGGGTGAGCAGTTCTTC CSARDRLAGLMGEQFF